Below, 14 T cell receptor beta chains from the same sample are listed, as sequenced in a study of post-analysis software for immune sequencing data. General study points: Included in a set of several TRBV segments more frequent in patients than controls were TRBV5-6, TRBV5-1 and TRBV20-1.

Included in the TCR beta cDNA libraries were unique molecular identifiers. MiXCR, applied by TCRdb to the PCR reads, yields one record per CDR3 protein. The sample carries hundreds of thousands of distinct CDR3 sequences, roughly three fifths recorded once. These TCRs are of unknown antigen specificity. Sequenced: blood. The receptor source for this set is a girl aged 2-9 years with multiple sclerosis.

This clonotype was counted only a few times. This chain connects TRBV15 to TRBJ2-6; D gene uncertain. With 4 bases removed from V and 0 bases from J, the gap between germline ends came to 4 bases. In germline, CDR1 is LNHNV, CDR2 YYDKDF (reference sequence). This CDR3 has 14 amino acids. In DNA form, the CDR3 reads TGTGCCACCAGCATCGACTCTGGGGCCAACGTCCTGACTTTC. It specifies CATSIDSGANVLTF.

The rearrangement uses TRBV20-1 and TRBJ2-7, with 7 bases matching TRBD1. The CDR3 contains 12 residues. Trimming at V came to 6 bases and at J to 3 bases, leaving 5 bases not matched to a gene. The germline V gene encodes CDR1 DFQATT and CDR2 SNEGSKA (reference sequence). The CDR3 sequence is CSASDRYYEQYF. Written as DNA, the CDR3 is TGCAGTGCATCGGACAGGTACTACGAGCAGTACTTC.

The chain joins TRBV2 to TRBJ2-5, with D possibly TRBD1 on 5 matching bases. Germline V gene data show CDR1 as SNHLY and CDR2 as FYNNEI. This CDR3 has 13 residues. The V end was cut by 6 bases, the J end by 1 base, with 9 bases between. The CDR3 coding sequence is TGTGCCAGCAGGGCTGACAGCCAAGAGACCCAGTACTTC. This gives the protein CASRADSQETQYF.

The chain employs TRBV21-1 and TRBJ2-7; no check of the table's D call, TRBD1, against the DNA was made. TRBV21-1 is annotated as a pseudogene. The CDR3 is 15 amino acids. DNA for the CDR3: TGTGCCAGCAGCAAGACGGACAGGGAACCCTACGAGCAGTACTTC. This gives the protein CASSKTDREPYEQYF.

This chain uses TRBV12-3 or TRBV12-4 with TRBJ2-3; 12 nucleotides match TRBD2. The CDR3 is made up of 15 amino acids. The trim removed 4 bases at V and 3 bases at J, leaving 2 bases unmatched. The CDR3 loop reads CASSSTSGGTDTQYF. DNA for the CDR3: TGTGCCAGCAGTTCAACTAGCGGGGGGACAGATACGCAGTATTTT.

This chain uses TRBV6-2 or TRBV6-3 with TRBJ2-5, with D perhaps given as TRBD1 or TRBD2 (6 bases each). Germline-derived CDR1 and CDR2 are MNHEY and SVGEGT. V was shortened by 7 bases and J by 5 bases, with 32 bases between the two germline ends. This CDR3 comprises 19 residues. The CDR3 bases are TGTGCCAGCACCATTTTTCCCTCCGGTTTCAGGGGAGGTGGGGAGACCCAGTACTTC. Its protein product is CASTIFPSGFRGGGETQYF.

This chain joins TRBV12-3 or TRBV12-4 and TRBJ1-1; D gene uncertain. CDR3 size: 10 residues. V lost 5 bases, J lost 5 bases, and 3 bases lay in between. The DNA of the CDR3 is TGTGCCAGCAGTATGACTGAAGCTTTCTTT. Its translation is CASSMTEAFF.

V usage is TRBV7-2 and J usage is TRBJ2-5, with a possible D match to TRBD1 (5 bases). CDR3 size: 14 residues. V was pared by 4 bases and J by 2 bases, with 11 bases between. Germline CDR1 and CDR2: SGHTA and FQGNSA. The DNA of the CDR3 is TGTGCCAGCAGCTACAGGAGTTTGCAAGAGACCCAGTACTTC. Its protein product is CASSYRSLQETQYF.

This clonotype showed up just a few times. This rearrangement joins TRBV9 to TRBJ2-7; maybe TRBD1 (5 bases). The CDR3 length is 14 residues. V was shortened by 0 bases and J by 0 bases, with 7 bases between the two germline ends. Per germline, CDR1 SGDLS and CDR2 YYNGEE. CDR3 sequence (DNA): TGTGCCAGCAGCGTAGAGGGGAACTCCTACGAGCAGTACTTC. It yields the protein CASSVEGNSYEQYF.

This clonotype was picked up a small number of times. The rearrangement joins TRBV29-1 to TRBJ2-1; D remains unclear. Germline V lookup: CDR1 SQVTM, CDR2 ANQGSEA. V lost 5 bases, J lost 4 bases, and 15 bases lay in between. The CDR3 totals 14 residues. CDR3 nucleotides: TGCAGCGTTCGCCTCACGACTCAGTACAATGAGCAGTTCTTC. Translation gives CSVRLTTQYNEQFF.

This clonotype was observed a single time. This chain connects TRBV12-3 or TRBV12-4 to TRBJ2-1; D is perhaps TRBD2 (8 bases). CDR3 length: 14 residues. With 5 bases removed from V and 9 bases from J, the gap between germline ends came to 17 bases. For the CDR3, the DNA is TGTGCCAGCAGTAGGGGGCGGGGGGACAGTGAGCAGTTCTTC. As protein: CASSRGRGDSEQFF.

The rearrangement joins TRBV5-6 to TRBJ1-2, with 10 bases that match TRBD1. Germline-derived CDR1 and CDR2 are SGHDT and YYEEEE. This CDR3 comprises 16 residues. V was pared by 6 bases and J by 0 bases, with 8 bases of the junction left unmatched. The CDR3 loop reads CASKPGTGASNYGYTF. In DNA, the CDR3 is TGTGCCAGCAAACCCGGGACAGGGGCTTCTAACTATGGCTACACCTTC. The full variable domain, completed using reference TRBV5-6 and TRBJ1-2, is DAGVTQSPTHLIKTRGQQVTLRCSPKSGHDTVSWYQQALGQGPQFIFQYYEEEERQRGNFPDRFSGHQFPNYSSELNVNALLLGDSALYLCASKPGTGASNYGYTFGSGTRLTVV.

This clonotype showed up just a few times. This chain joins TRBV20-1 and TRBJ1-1; D possibly corresponds to TRBD1 (6 bases). Germline lookup yields CDR1 DFQATT and CDR2 SNEGSKA (reference sequence). The CDR3 is made up of 13 amino acids. V shed 6 bases and J shed 0 bases, with 11 bases lying between them. The CDR3 nucleotides are TGCAGTGCGAAGACAGGACTGAACACTGAAGCTTTCTTT. Its protein is CSAKTGLNTEAFF.

This sequence joins TRBV7-6 and TRBJ1-1, with a possible D match to TRBD1 (6 bases). Trimming stripped 4 bases from V and 5 bases from J, with 17 bases between. The germline V gene encodes CDR1 SGHVS and CDR2 FNYEAQ. The CDR3 is made up of 15 amino acids. CDR3 bases: TGTGCCAGCAGCTCCCCTTTTACAGGGCGGACTGAAGCTTTCTTT. Translation: CASSSPFTGRTEAFF.